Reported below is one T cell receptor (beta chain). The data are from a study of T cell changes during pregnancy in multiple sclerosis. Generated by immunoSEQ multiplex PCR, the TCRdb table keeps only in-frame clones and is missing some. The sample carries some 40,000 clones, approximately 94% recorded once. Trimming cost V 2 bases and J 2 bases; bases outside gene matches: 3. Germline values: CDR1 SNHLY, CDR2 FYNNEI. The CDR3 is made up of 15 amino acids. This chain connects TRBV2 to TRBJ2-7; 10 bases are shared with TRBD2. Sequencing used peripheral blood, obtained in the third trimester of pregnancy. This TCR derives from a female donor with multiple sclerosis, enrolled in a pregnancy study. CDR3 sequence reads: CASSEQAGGTYEQYF. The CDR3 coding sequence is TGTGCCAGCAGTGAACAAGCGGGAGGGACCTACGAGCAGTACTTC. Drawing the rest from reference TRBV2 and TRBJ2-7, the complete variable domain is EPEVTQTPSHQVTQMGQEVILRCVPISNHLYFYWYRQILGQKVEFLVSFYNNEISEKSEIFDDQFSVERPDGSNFTLKIRSTKLEDSAMYFCASSEQAGGTYEQYFGPGTRLTVT.